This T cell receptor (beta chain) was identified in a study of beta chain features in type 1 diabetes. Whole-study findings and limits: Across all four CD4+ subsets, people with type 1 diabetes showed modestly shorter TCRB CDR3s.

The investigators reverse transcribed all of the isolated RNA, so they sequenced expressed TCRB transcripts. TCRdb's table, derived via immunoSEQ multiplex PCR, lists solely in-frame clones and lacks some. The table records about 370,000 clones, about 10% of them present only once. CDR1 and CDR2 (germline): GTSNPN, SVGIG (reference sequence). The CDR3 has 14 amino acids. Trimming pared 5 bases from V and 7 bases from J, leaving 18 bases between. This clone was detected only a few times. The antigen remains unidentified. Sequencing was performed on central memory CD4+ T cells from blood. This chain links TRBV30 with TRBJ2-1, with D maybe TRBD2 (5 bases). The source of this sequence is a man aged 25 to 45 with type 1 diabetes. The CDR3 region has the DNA TGTGCCTGGGCCCGGGATACCGTCTCTAATGAGCAGTTCTTC. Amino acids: CAWARDTVSNEQFF.